Presented here are 27 T cell receptor beta chains from one specimen sequenced in a study of blood T cell repertoires in COVID-19. TCRdb keeps only in-frame clones here, not all; method: immunoSEQ multiplex PCR. The sample has under 500,000 clones; around 89% are singletons. Source material: PBMCs or T cells enriched from blood (not recorded which). All receptors derive from a man under 40 who had recovered from COVID-19.

This chain joins TRBV5-6 and TRBJ1-5; 9 bases agree with TRBD1. This CDR3 has 15 residues. With 1 base clipped from V and 4 bases from J, the junction kept 3 bases outside the gene matches. Germline lookup yields CDR1 SGHDT and CDR2 YYEEEE. The CDR3 spells CASSLWDRVNQPQHF. The CDR3 region has the DNA TGTGCCAGCAGCTTGTGGGACAGGGTAAATCAGCCCCAGCATTTT.

This sequence joins TRBV28 and TRBJ1-1, with 11 positions matching TRBD1. With V trimmed by 6 bases and J by 5 bases, 11 bases remained unmatched. The germline gives CDR1 MDHEN, CDR2 SYDVKM. This CDR3 has 16 amino acids. Here the CDR3 reads CASRYLPGQGGTEAFF. In DNA form, the CDR3 reads TGTGCCAGCAGGTACCTACCGGGACAGGGGGGAACTGAAGCTTTCTTT.

The table lists this clone with a few counts. The chain has TRBV7-8 and TRBJ2-7; possibly TRBD2 for D (5 bases). Germline-derived CDR1 and CDR2 are SGHVS and FQNEAQ. This CDR3 spans 13 amino acids. With 2 bases removed from V and 12 bases from J, the gap between germline ends came to 17 bases. CDR3 amino acids: CASSLIHGGGWYF. CDR3 coding DNA: TGTGCCAGCAGCTTAATCCATGGAGGCGGGTGGTACTTC.

The chain employs TRBV27 and TRBJ2-1, with TRBD1 as a possible D gene (5 bases). The ends were cut back, 0 bases at V and 7 bases at J, with 7 bases in the middle. Germline CDR1 and CDR2: MNHEY and SMNVEV (reference sequence). The CDR3 sequence is 13 residues long. CDR3 DNA: TGTGCCAGCAGTTTATCCAGGGTAAATGAGCAGTTCTTC. This sequence encodes CASSLSRVNEQFF.

The chain is built from TRBV7-8 and TRBJ2-7; 11 bases align to TRBD2. V dropped 3 bases and J dropped 3; count of bases not matched to a gene: 4. In germline, CDR1 is SGHVS, CDR2 FQNEAQ. CDR3 length equals 15 residues. CDR3 in DNA: TGTGCCAGCAGCTTTCTAGCGGGAGGTAACTACGAGCAGTACTTC. Translated, it gives CASSFLAGGNYEQYF.

This clone was seen a single time. The gene calls are TRBV6-1 and TRBJ1-1; 7 bases agree with TRBD1. The CDR3 has 16 amino acids. CDR1 and CDR2 from the germline V gene are MNHNS and SASEGT. The trim removed 3 bases at V and 0 bases at J, leaving 7 bases unmatched. CDR3: CASSDDVDRLNTEAFF. The CDR3 DNA reads as TGTGCCAGCAGTGATGATGTGGACAGGTTGAACACTGAAGCTTTCTTT.

J is TRBJ2-1 and V is TRBV4-2, with TRBD1 as a possible D gene (6 bases). The V gene lost 3 bases and the J gene lost 7 bases, with 22 bases spanning the gap. The CDR3 covers 17 residues. Germline loops: CDR1 LGHNA, CDR2 YNFKEQ. The CDR3 DNA reads TGTGCCAGCAGCCAGGGCCTGGGGACAACCGGCCTTAATGAGCAGTTCTTC. It yields the protein CASSQGLGTTGLNEQFF.

The genes are TRBV7-8 and TRBJ1-2; tentatively, D is TRBD1 (6 bases). The CDR3 length is 15 residues. In germline, CDR1 is SGHVS, CDR2 FQNEAQ. The germline V and J ends were trimmed by 0 bases and 3 bases, with 11 bases remaining between them. This CDR3 reads CASSLATGVDYGYTF. The CDR3 nucleotides are TGTGCCAGCAGCTTAGCGACAGGAGTGGACTATGGCTACACCTTC.

The chain combines TRBV9 with TRBJ1-4; 7 bases map to TRBD1. The V and J ends lost 0 bases and 8 bases, in that order; junction bases with no gene match: 13. Germline-derived CDR1 and CDR2 are SGDLS and YYNGEE. This CDR3 contains 17 residues. The CDR3: CASSVAAGGQGREKLFF. The CDR3 region has the DNA TGTGCCAGCAGCGTAGCGGCAGGGGGGCAGGGTAGAGAAAAACTGTTTTTT.

The CDR3: CASSQVDRDSEKLFF. In DNA, the CDR3 is TGCGCCAGCAGCCAGGTGGACAGGGACAGTGAAAAACTGTTTTTT. The rearrangement links TRBV4-1 to TRBJ1-4, with TRBD1 matching 8 bases. Germline V CDR1 and CDR2: MGHRA, YSYEKL. The CDR3 covers 15 residues. V shed 3 bases and J 7 bases; nucleotides not matched to a gene: 7.

The chain employs TRBV30 and TRBJ2-3; 9 nucleotides match TRBD2. The CDR3 length is 14 residues. Germline V lookup: CDR1 GTSNPN, CDR2 SVGIG (reference sequence). The J segment lost 4 bases and the V segment lost 2 bases, leaving 4 bases of the junction unmatched. The CDR3: CAWSSGTSPDTQYF. The CDR3 nucleotides read TGTGCCTGGAGTTCCGGGACTAGCCCAGATACGCAGTATTTT. Based on the CDR3 plus reference TRBV30 and TRBJ2-3, the full variable domain is SQTIHQWPATLVQPVGSPLSLECTVEGTSNPNLYWYRQAAGRGLQLLFYSVGIGQISSEVPQNLSASRPQDRQFILSSKKLLLSDSGFYLCAWSSGTSPDTQYFGPGTRLTVL.

J is TRBJ2-7 and V is TRBV4-1, with 7 bases fitting TRBD2. Germline V gene lookup returns CDR1 MGHRA and CDR2 YSYEKL. Trimming cost V 4 bases and J 0 bases; bases outside gene matches: 3. The CDR3 spans 14 residues. CDR3 nucleotide sequence: TGCGCCAGCAGCCCAAGGGACTACTCCTACGAGCAGTACTTC. Translated, it gives CASSPRDYSYEQYF.

The V and J genes are TRBV12-5 and TRBJ1-1; a weak D match, TRBD1 (6 bases). The length of the CDR3 is 15 residues. Germline V gene lookup returns CDR1 LGHNT and CDR2 FRNRAP. The germline V and J ends were trimmed by 5 bases and 1 base, with 14 bases remaining between them. The DNA of the CDR3 is TGTGCTAGTGGTCTTGGCCACAGGGAGAACACTGAAGCTTTCTTT. This translates into CASGLGHRENTEAFF.

The chain links TRBV29-1 to TRBJ1-3; maybe TRBD1 (6 bases). The CDR3 spans 13 residues. CDR1 and CDR2 from the germline V gene are SQVTM and ANQGSEA. Trimming stripped 8 bases from V and 8 bases from J, with 19 bases between. In DNA, the CDR3 is TGCAGCATCCACTACAGGGACCTCCACACCATATATTTT. This gives the protein CSIHYRDLHTIYF.

CDR3 nucleotide sequence: TGTGCCAGCAGTTACTCGGGACAGGGCGAAATCGACTATGGCTACACCTTC. This sequence encodes CASSYSGQGEIDYGYTF. This chain uses TRBV6-2 or TRBV6-3 with TRBJ1-2; 9 bases are a match to TRBD1. The CDR3 is 17 residues long. In germline, CDR1 is MNHEY, CDR2 SVGEGT. The V gene end was trimmed by 0 bases and the J gene end by 3 bases; junction bases not matched to a gene: 8.

This chain uses TRBV7-8 with TRBJ1-2; D gene ambiguous. Trimming left V 5 bases short and J 0 bases short, with 13 bases between. Germline V CDR1 and CDR2: SGHVS, FQNEAQ. CDR3 length equals 15 residues. For the CDR3, the DNA is TGTGCCAGCAGCCCTCGGCGGTTAGCTAACTATGGCTACACCTTC. Amino acid sequence: CASSPRRLANYGYTF.

This clone was found a few times. The genes are TRBV5-1 and TRBJ1-1; a weak D match, TRBD1 (6 bases). CDR3 size: 15 residues. Trimming shortened V by 5 bases and J by 1 base, and 15 bases separated the two germline ends. CDR1 SGHRS and CDR2 YFSETQ come from the germline V gene. The DNA for the CDR3 is TGCGCCAGCAGATTTGGGGACACGACGAACACTGAAGCTTTCTTT. It is translated as CASRFGDTTNTEAFF.

This clone occurred once. The genes are TRBV28 and TRBJ2-1; 7 bases line up with TRBD2. This CDR3 comprises 15 residues. Per germline, CDR1 MDHEN and CDR2 SYDVKM. Unmatched junction bases numbered 8, after V lost 5 bases and J lost 4 bases. The CDR3 here is CASSPLGRAYNEQFF. The CDR3 DNA reads TGTGCCAGCAGTCCCTTGGGGAGGGCTTACAATGAGCAGTTCTTC. The whole variable domain, remainder taken from reference TRBV28 and TRBJ2-1, is DVKVTQSSRYLVKRTGEKVFLECVQDMDHENMFWYRQDPGLGLRLIYFSYDVKMKEKGDIPEGYSVSREKKERFSLILESASTNQTSMYLCASSPLGRAYNEQFFGPGTRLTVL.

The chain uses TRBV7-9 and TRBJ1-1, with a tentative D call TRBD1 (5 bases). The germline V and J ends were trimmed by 5 bases and 4 bases, with 20 bases remaining between them. Germline CDR1 and CDR2: SEHNR and FQNEAQ (reference sequence). CDR3 length: 16 residues. The CDR3 loop is CASSPGGEYKGTEAFF. CDR3 in DNA: TGTGCCAGCAGCCCGGGGGGGGAATATAAGGGCACTGAAGCTTTCTTT.

V usage is TRBV6-5 and J usage is TRBJ1-2; D possibly corresponds to TRBD1 (5 bases). Germline V gene sequence: CDR1 MNHEY, CDR2 SVGAGI. This CDR3 has 14 amino acids. The germline V and J ends were trimmed by 4 bases and 8 bases, with 17 bases remaining between them. The CDR3: CASSSGTGGLGYTF. Written as DNA, the CDR3 is TGTGCCAGCAGTTCCGGGACGGGAGGCTTAGGCTACACCTTC.

The chain has TRBV5-4 and TRBJ2-7, with a possible D match to TRBD1 (5 bases). This CDR3 has 12 amino acids. From germline, CDR1 is SGHNT and CDR2 YYREEE (reference sequence). Between the trimmed V and J ends, which lost 2 bases and 3 bases, there was a span of 6 bases. The CDR3 sequence is CASSFDSYEQYF. In nucleotides, the CDR3 is TGTGCCAGCAGCTTTGACAGCTACGAGCAGTACTTC.

This chain joins TRBV19 and TRBJ2-7; D possibly corresponds to TRBD2 (6 bases). From germline, CDR1 is LNHDA and CDR2 SQIVND (reference sequence). Between the trimmed V and J ends, which lost 7 bases and 3 bases, there was a span of 19 bases. CDR3 length: 15 amino acids. CDR3 amino acids: CASNGPTGDGYEQYF. CDR3 nucleotides: TGTGCCAGTAATGGACCAACGGGGGACGGCTACGAGCAGTACTTC.

The chain joins TRBV5-1 to TRBJ1-1, with 8 bases identical to TRBD1. The CDR3 loop spans 16 amino acids. Trimming cost V 4 bases and J 0 bases; bases outside gene matches: 8. In germline, CDR1 is SGHRS, CDR2 YFSETQ. DNA for the CDR3: TGCGCCAGCAGCCCCGGGACAGGATTCGTGAACACTGAAGCTTTCTTT. It codes for CASSPGTGFVNTEAFF. Drawing the rest from reference TRBV5-1 and TRBJ1-1, the complete variable domain is KAGVTQTPRYLIKTRGQQVTLSCSPISGHRSVSWYQQTPGQGLQFLFEYFSETQRNKGNFPGRFSGRQFSNSRSEMNVSTLELGDSALYLCASSPGTGFVNTEAFFGQGTRLTVV.

The genes are TRBV7-2 and TRBJ2-5, with a possible D match to TRBD1 (5 bases). Germline V gene sequence: CDR1 SGHTA, CDR2 FQGNSA. Trimming pared 5 bases from V and 5 bases from J, leaving 18 bases between. This CDR3 comprises 15 residues. The CDR3 protein is CASSHGRTSGETQYF. In DNA, the CDR3 is TGTGCCAGCAGCCACGGCCGGACCTCAGGGGAGACCCAGTACTTC.

This chain uses TRBV18 with TRBJ2-2, with a weak D call TRBD2 (5 bases). V lost 4 bases, J lost 3 bases, and 9 bases lay in between. The CDR3 is 14 residues long. The germline CDR1 and CDR2 sequences are KGHSH and LQKENI. CDR3 coding DNA: TGTGCCAGCTCACGGGGAGTTGACACCGGGGAGCTGTTTTTT. Protein sequence: CASSRGVDTGELFF.

The chain combines TRBV19 with TRBJ2-2; 7 bases line up with TRBD2. V lost 11 bases and J lost 0; bases outside the gene matches: 9. In germline, CDR1 is LNHDA, CDR2 SQIVND (reference sequence). This CDR3 has 15 residues. The CDR3 region has the DNA TGTGCCGTCGGGGCTAGCGGTTCGAACACCGGGGAGCTGTTTTTT. This codes for CAVGASGSNTGELFF.

This chain links TRBV28 with TRBJ2-1; 10 nucleotides match TRBD1. Germline CDR1 reads MDHEN; CDR2 reads SYDVKM. V shed 2 bases, J shed 3 bases, and the junction held 7 bases outside the gene matches. The CDR3 runs to 17 residues. CDR3 DNA sequence: TGTGCCAGCAGTTTAACCCTCCGGGACAGGGGCTACAATGAGCAGTTCTTC. It codes for CASSLTLRDRGYNEQFF.